This TCR beta chain comes out of a study of blood T cell repertoires in COVID-19. Turning to the study itself: T cells, B-cell-depleted T cells, or PBMCs provided the cDNA or gDNA that served as material.

All enrollees were about 18 to 89 years old and from 25 or so US areas. Donors were grouped by their self-reported clinical history. Repertoires were generated with immunoSEQ multiplex PCR, while TCRdb's copy carries only in-frame clones and drops some. The table records a few hundred thousand clones, 65% to 90% of them present only once. Germline-derived CDR1 and CDR2 are LGHNA and YNFKEQ. CDR3 length: 15 residues. Trimming removed 1 base from V and 0 bases from J, with 7 bases in between. Sequencing was performed on PBMCs or T cells enriched from blood (not recorded which). The source is a woman aged 40 to 50 with acute COVID-19. The V gene is TRBV4-2, the J gene TRBJ1-3; D is ambiguous. CDR3: CASSQVSVSGNTIYF. The CDR3 DNA reads TGTGCCAGCAGCCAAGTATCCGTCTCTGGAAACACCATATATTTT.